These 21 T cell receptor beta chains share one sample of origin, sequenced in a study of blood T cell repertoires in COVID-19. The table came from immunoSEQ multiplex PCR; TCRdb's copy has only in-frame clones and leaves some out. This table has about 87,000 clones, roughly 80% appearing once. Sequenced material: peripheral blood. The receptors were gathered from a woman aged 45 to 65 with acute or convalescent COVID-19.

This clone came up many times. This sequence joins TRBV6-1 and TRBJ2-1; 9 bases map to TRBD1. J was trimmed by 7 bases and V by 4 bases; bases with no gene match: 11. CDR1 and CDR2 from the germline V gene are MNHNS and SASEGT. The CDR3 spans 16 residues. The CDR3 DNA reads TGTGCCAGCAGTGTGGAAGGGACAGGGACGGGTAATGAGCAGTTCTTC. It specifies CASSVEGTGTGNEQFF.

V usage is TRBV20-1 and J usage is TRBJ1-4; no definite D call. The V end was cut by 6 bases, the J end by 4 bases, with 6 bases between. There are 11 residues in the CDR3. Germline V CDR1 and CDR2: DFQATT, SNEGSKA (reference sequence). The CDR3 loop is CSATDNEKLFF. The CDR3 region has the DNA TGCAGTGCAACAGATAATGAAAAACTGTTTTTT.

The rearrangement links TRBV7-8 to TRBJ2-3; D unclear. Trimming pared 1 base from V and 2 bases from J, leaving 10 bases between. The CDR3 extends over 15 amino acids. The germline CDR1 and CDR2 sequences are SGHVS and FQNEAQ. Here the CDR3 DNA reads TGTGCCAGCAGCTTAGGGGCGAGTTTCACAGATACGCAGTATTTT. The encoded protein is CASSLGASFTDTQYF.

The chain is built from TRBV29-1 and TRBJ1-2; 8 bases are shared with TRBD1. The junction had 3 bases not matched to a gene; V was cut back by 5 bases and J by 4 bases. Germline CDR1 is SQVTM and CDR2 is ANQGSEA. The CDR3 spans 12 residues. DNA for the CDR3: TGCAGCGTTTGGGACAGGTCCTATGGCTACACCTTC. Translation: CSVWDRSYGYTF.

This clone appeared a few times. The rearrangement uses TRBV13 and TRBJ2-1; 11 bases match TRBD2. The germline V gene encodes CDR1 PRHDT and CDR2 FYEKMQ (reference sequence). CDR3 size: 16 residues. With 3 bases clipped from V and 0 bases from J, the junction kept 1 base outside the gene matches. CDR3 region: CASSFGTSGSYNEQFF. CDR3 DNA sequence: TGTGCCAGCAGCTTTGGGACTAGCGGCTCCTACAATGAGCAGTTCTTC. Full variable domain (remainder filled in from reference TRBV13 and TRBJ2-1): AAGVIQSPRHLIKEKRETATLKCYPIPRHDTVYWYQQGPGQDPQFLISFYEKMQSDKGSIPDRFSAQQFSDYHSELNMSSLELGDSALYFCASSFGTSGSYNEQFFGPGTRLTVL.

The chain joins TRBV19 to TRBJ2-1; possibly TRBD2 for D (6 bases). V gave up 0 bases and J gave up 1 base, with 10 bases separating them. This CDR3 has 16 residues. The germline CDR1 and CDR2 sequences are LNHDA and SQIVND (reference sequence). In DNA, the CDR3 is TGTGCCAGTAGTATAGATACGGGACTTTCCTACAATGAGCAGTTCTTC. Protein: CASSIDTGLSYNEQFF.

The gene calls are TRBV4-1 and TRBJ2-2; TRBD2 might be the D (6 bases). The germline V gene has CDR1 MGHRA and CDR2 YSYEKL. Trimming stripped 2 bases from V and 2 bases from J, with 9 bases between. The CDR3 extends over 15 amino acids. CDR3 sequence reads: CASSQKEGNTGELFF. CDR3 bases: TGCGCCAGCAGCCAAAAGGAGGGCAACACCGGGGAGCTGTTTTTT.

The chain uses TRBV11-2 and TRBJ2-3; D gene uncertain. CDR3 size: 16 residues. Trimming pared 5 bases from V and 2 bases from J, leaving 17 bases between. Germline-derived CDR1 and CDR2 are SGHAT and FQNNGV. The DNA for the CDR3 is TGTGCCAGCAGCAGAAGTTACGACTTAGCCACAGATACGCAGTATTTT. Amino acid sequence: CASSRSYDLATDTQYF.

The chain couples TRBV6-5 to TRBJ1-2, with TRBD1 identical over 9 bases. The CDR3 totals 14 residues. V trimming: 4 bases; J trimming: 8 bases; junction bases outside the gene matches: 8. Germline assignment: CDR1 MNHEY and CDR2 SVGAGI. Here the CDR3 DNA reads TGTGCCAGCAGTTTACAGGGGGCAGGTAAAGGCTACACCTTC. It codes for CASSLQGAGKGYTF.

The sample holds one count of this clone. V and J are TRBV10-3 and TRBJ2-7, with 9 bases aligning to TRBD2. With 4 bases clipped from V and 5 bases from J, the junction kept 12 bases outside the gene matches. The CDR3 sequence is 16 residues long. CDR1 and CDR2 from the germline V gene are ENHRY and SYGVKD. The CDR3: CAISGLRRGGQNEQYF. Here the CDR3 DNA reads TGTGCCATCAGTGGCCTGAGGCGGGGGGGCCAAAACGAGCAGTACTTC.

The V call is TRBV6-6, the J call TRBJ1-1; no clear D gene. V shed 7 bases and J shed 6 bases, with 15 bases lying between them. The CDR3 runs to 13 residues. Per germline, CDR1 MNHNY and CDR2 SVGAGI (reference sequence). This chain's CDR3 is CASNSGGYPEAFF. The CDR3 DNA reads as TGTGCCAGCAATTCAGGAGGTTACCCTGAAGCTTTCTTT.

The V and J genes are TRBV12-3 or TRBV12-4 and TRBJ2-3; a possible D gene is TRBD2 (5 bases). The CDR3 runs to 13 residues. Trimming removed 10 bases at V and 3 bases at J, with 14 bases between. CDR3 coding DNA: TGTGCCACCCAGACCGGGAATACAGATACGCAGTATTTT. Protein product: CATQTGNTDTQYF.

The V gene is TRBV7-2, the J gene TRBJ2-3; the D gene is possibly TRBD1 (6 bases). Trimming took off 2 bases at V and 3 bases at J, with 18 bases between the two ends. Looked up from germline, CDR1 is SGHTA and CDR2 is FQGNSA. This CDR3 is 17 amino acids long. CDR3 loop: CASSLRGTRGKTDTQYF. The DNA of the CDR3 is TGTGCCAGCAGCTTAAGGGGGACACGAGGGAAGACAGATACGCAGTATTTT.

The rearrangement joins TRBV4-3 to TRBJ2-7; D may be TRBD1 (6 bases). V shed 2 bases and J shed 6 bases, with 17 bases lying between them. The germline CDR1 and CDR2 sequences are LGHNA and YSLEER. The CDR3 runs to 15 residues. The CDR3 here is CASSQSNRVVFEQYF. CDR3 sequence (DNA): TGCGCCAGCAGCCAATCAAACAGGGTGGTGTTCGAGCAGTACTTC.

The chain has TRBV7-9 and TRBJ1-1; possibly TRBD1 for D (5 bases). Germline CDR1 is SEHNR and CDR2 is FQNEAQ (reference sequence). V was clipped by 10 bases and J by 7 bases, with 16 bases between them. The CDR3 contains 12 residues. DNA of the CDR3: TGTGCCACGACGTGGGGCGTTGGTGAAGCTTTCTTT. This translates into CATTWGVGEAFF.

This rearrangement joins TRBV6-5 to TRBJ1-2, with D unresolved. Germline values: CDR1 MNHEY, CDR2 SVGAGI. CDR3 length equals 12 residues. Trimming took off 5 bases at V and 4 bases at J, with 8 bases between the two ends. The CDR3 DNA sequence: TGTGCCAGCAGTCCTGGCCTCTATGGCTACACCTTC. Translating gives CASSPGLYGYTF.

CDR3: CASSLDSGAGAGQPQHF. As DNA, the CDR3 is TGTGCCAGCAGCTTAGATTCGGGAGCGGGGGCAGGACAGCCCCAGCATTTT. This chain joins TRBV7-8 and TRBJ1-5; possible D gene TRBD1, 6 bases. CDR1 is SGHVS and CDR2 is FQNEAQ in the germline V gene. V was clipped by 1 base and J by 7 bases, with 20 bases between them. The CDR3 is 17 amino acids.

The chain has TRBV19 and TRBJ1-2, with 10 bases aligning to TRBD1. The CDR3 sequence is 15 residues long. Germline values: CDR1 LNHDA, CDR2 SQIVND (reference sequence). The ends lost 6 bases at V and 0 bases at J; junction bases unmatched: 4. CDR3 in amino acids: CASRRDRGSNYGYTF. CDR3 bases: TGTGCCAGTAGACGGGACAGGGGTTCTAACTATGGCTACACCTTC.

The chain recombines TRBV7-9 with TRBJ2-7; D is unresolved. Germline CDR1 SEHNR, CDR2 FQNEAQ (reference sequence). Between the trimmed V and J ends, which lost 4 bases and 4 bases, there was a span of 8 bases. This CDR3 is 12 amino acids long. DNA for the CDR3: TGTGCCAGCAGCTCTGACTTGTACGAGCAGTACTTC. Protein: CASSSDLYEQYF.

V gene TRBV28 combines with J gene TRBJ1-1; TRBD1 agrees at 7 bases. Unmatched junction bases numbered 4, after V lost 5 bases and J lost 1 base. The CDR3 extends over 14 amino acids. Germline lookup yields CDR1 MDHEN and CDR2 SYDVKM. CDR3 nucleotide sequence: TGTGCCAGCAGTGGGGGGACAGCGAACACTGAAGCTTTCTTT. Protein: CASSGGTANTEAFF.

The V gene is TRBV10-3, the J gene TRBJ1-1; D ambiguous. Germline-derived CDR1 and CDR2 are ENHRY and SYGVKD. The CDR3 has 14 amino acids. V gave up 5 bases and J gave up 1 base, with 11 bases separating them. The CDR3, as DNA: TGTGCCATCAGTCGTCAGGCGGGGAACACTGAAGCTTTCTTT. This sequence encodes CAISRQAGNTEAFF.